This TCR beta chain was recorded in a study of shared clonotypes between healthy human individuals. Whole-study results and caveats: Sharing across four donors was highest in naive CD4 (around 5%) and lowest in memory CD8 (roughly 0.4%). Rarefaction indicated that sorted-subset sequencing remained incomplete although depth was large.

It was CD45RO-negative cells, positively selected for CCR7, that made up naive CD8 cells, with terminally differentiated effector memory CD45RA+ cells excluded. As for this clone: Its matching antigen is unknown.

The assay used deep level. Profiling relied on immunoSEQ multiplex PCR, and the TCRdb table lists in-frame clones only, not all of them. This table has about 1,800,000 clones, approximately 95% appearing once. CDR1 and CDR2 (germline): MDHEN, SYDVKM. CDR3 length: 13 amino acids. Trimming stripped 4 bases from V and 5 bases from J, with 9 bases between. Material for sequencing was naive CD8+ T cells sorted from blood. The rearrangement links TRBV28 to TRBJ1-5, with D hard to call. The source is a man between 18 and 29 years old in good health. The CDR3 DNA reads as TGTGCCAGCAGTTCCGGCATTTATCAGCCCCAGCATTTT. Amino acids: CASSSGIYQPQHF.